A selection of T cell receptor beta chains follows, all from one sample in a study of CXCR3-negative and CXCR3-positive naive CD8 T cells. TCRdb reprocessed the 5' RACE reads; each CDR3 protein has one entry and no DNA is given. Recorded for this sample: about 130,000 distinct CDR3 sequences. The specimen was naive CXCR3- CD8+ T cells from blood. These receptors all come from a human donor in good health. Some clones in this sample may be carry-over from other donors' samples. CDR3s include the opening cysteine and the closing phenylalanine or tryptophan. Each record gives: J gene, V gene, CDR3 protein.

>TRBJ1-5|TRBV9
CASSGRDSYQPQHF
>TRBJ1-1|TRBV7-2
CASSSTGWLAFF
>TRBJ2-7|TRBV28
CASGLAGSYEQYF
>TRBJ2-3|TRBV9
CASSGETDTQYF
>TRBJ1-3|TRBV7-6
CASSPGGRGLLYSSGNTIYF
>TRBJ2-3|TRBV5-4
CASTSVSRTDTQYF
>TRBJ2-1|TRBV14
CASSQANSGRSRNEQFF
>TRBJ2-2|TRBV14
CASSQRLAGVHTGELFF
>TRBJ2-2|TRBV20-1
CSARDPRQGLLTGELFF
>TRBJ2-4|TRBV15
CATRRDRGLGKNIQYF
>TRBJ2-6|TRBV28
CASSLTGGPGAIGGANVLTF
>TRBJ2-7|TRBV29-1
CSVRGLAAESYEQYF
>TRBJ2-7|TRBV4-1
CASSQLRDPNYEQYF
>TRBJ1-2|TRBV7-8
CASSPTSDLLYGYTF
>TRBJ2-1|TRBV5-1
CASSLEGQGYNEQFF
>TRBJ1-5|TRBV15
CATSSFSNQPQHF
>TRBJ2-1|TRBV11-2
CASSPTPGLPSYNEQFF
>TRBJ2-7|TRBV28
CASSFRDYEQYF
>TRBJ2-3|TRBV9
CASSGTSRYTDTQYF
>TRBJ2-7|TRBV20-1
CSAHRRAGGSYEQYF
>TRBJ2-2|TRBV29-1
CSVVAGSNTGELFF
>TRBJ2-1|TRBV5-1
CASSLARGGLNEQFF
>TRBJ2-7|TRBV28
CASSLSAVRGLDGIWEQYF
>TRBJ2-7|TRBV7-8
CASSYDSGGTYEQYF
>TRBJ2-1|TRBV4-1
CASSQDRFNEQFF
>TRBJ1-2|TRBV20-1
CSARGHRTGGHNYGYTF
>TRBJ2-1|TRBV20-1
CSAHLAQAGGGLPEQFF
>TRBJ2-7|TRBV29-1
CSVEVKGQIYYEQYF
>TRBJ2-7|TRBV20-1
CSARPTTGLYEQYF
>TRBJ2-5|TRBV27
CASSKRGLRGIETQYF
>TRBJ1-4|TRBV20-1
CSAHRDVANEKLFF
>TRBJ2-2|TRBV12-3/TRBV12-4
CASSFGGTGELFF
>TRBJ2-1|TRBV27
CASTPGTSGTYNEQFF
>TRBJ2-2|TRBV6-5
CASSQIIRGIEGELFF
>TRBJ2-1|TRBV6-4
CASSYVGAPVDEQFF
>TRBJ2-7|TRBV6-2/TRBV6-3
CASSRSYEQYF
>TRBJ2-1|TRBV6-4
CASSDVLGDSDNEQFF
>TRBJ2-1|TRBV28
CASSRPGTSAINEQFF
>TRBJ2-1|TRBV28
CASSLLQGTYNEQFF
>TRBJ1-1|TRBV5-1
CASSLSPAFGAPNTEAFF
>TRBJ2-2|TRBV29-1
CSVSTDGELFF
>TRBJ1-5|TRBV5-6
CASSFFGQPQHF
>TRBJ2-7|TRBV28
CASSPEPHCEQYF
>TRBJ2-7|TRBV5-6
CASSFGRILSYEQYF
>TRBJ2-1|TRBV13
CASSASLAGSSYNEQFF
>TRBJ2-3|TRBV4-1
CASHRSDTQYF
>TRBJ2-6|TRBV4-3
CASSQGSGNPGANVLTF
>TRBJ2-7|TRBV28
CASSFRGALTYEQYF
>TRBJ2-5|TRBV13
CASSRTRILQETQYF
>TRBJ2-1|TRBV11-2
CASSLDSASGANEQFF
>TRBJ1-6|TRBV4-2
CASSQDRDPLHF
>TRBJ2-1|TRBV5-6
CASSLGPPSIYNEQFF
>TRBJ2-7|TRBV11-2
CASSSETGAFYEQYF
>TRBJ1-3|TRBV29-1
CSVEDGQGSSGNTIYF
>TRBJ2-7|TRBV13
CASSFGTAGVYEQYF